Sequencing of this T cell receptor (beta chain) was carried out in a study of blood T cells in healthy people across ages. The study, taken as a whole, reports: In the absence of known donor CMV status, changes in expanded clonotypes were possibly confounded.

As to this clonotype: Its antigen is not known.

It was with a sample-barcoded 5' primer and a J-beta primer mix that a second PCR of roughly 7 to 12 cycles was run. Every cDNA molecule bore a tag from a template-switch adaptor containing 12 random nucleotides. TCRdb re-analysed the 5' RACE reads in MiXCR, keeping a single row per CDR3 protein. The table records 1.5 million to 2 million distinct CDR3 sequences, just under 50% of them present only once. This sequence originates from a woman in her forties in good health. Material: blood.

CDR3 bases: TGTGCCAGCAGTCGTCCGGGACAGGGAAGCGAGCAGTACTTC. Its protein is CASSRPGQGSEQYF. The V call is TRBV14, the J call TRBJ2-4, with TRBD1 identical over 9 bases. TRBJ2-7 matches the DNA end more closely, so the J call is doubtful. CDR3 size: 14 residues. Germline-derived CDR1 and CDR2 are SGHDN and FVKESK.